The rows below give T cell receptor beta chains drawn from one sample of a study of CD8 T cells in Susac syndrome. TCRdb analysed the immunoSEQ multiplex PCR reads with MiXCR anew, one entry per CDR3 protein. The sample lists about 180,000 distinct CDR3 sequences, about 95% occurring once. Specimen: CD8+ T cells from PBMCs. The receptors come from a human donor with multiple sclerosis. Both conserved end residues are part of each CDR3. Fields, in order: D gene, V gene, clone size, J gene, CDR3 DNA, CDR3 protein. The D gene is left open where the match is weak. Rows give clone size only sometimes, using once, few, many, or a class for an expanded clone.

NA	TRBV7-9	NA	TRBJ2-3	TGTGCCAGCAGCTCCCCAAGAGATACGCAGTATTTT	CASSSPRDTQYF
NA	TRBV20-1	NA	TRBJ2-1	TGCAGTGCTAGAGCGGAAAACAATGAGCAGTTCTTC	CSARAENNEQFF
NA	TRBV20-1	NA	TRBJ2-7	TGCAGTGCTAGAGATCAGAACAGGGCCTACGAGCAGTACTTC	CSARDQNRAYEQYF
NA	TRBV29-1	few	TRBJ2-7	TGCAGCGTCACGGGTAGCTCCTACGAGCAGTACTTC	CSVTGSSYEQYF
NA	TRBV10-2	NA	TRBJ2-7	TGCGCCAGCAGTGAGGGACTACAATACGAGCAGTACTTC	CASSEGLQYEQYF
NA	TRBV7-9	NA	TRBJ2-5	TGTGCCAGCAGCACCCCGGGGCCCTCGGGAGAGACCCAGTACTTC	CASSTPGPSGETQYF
NA	TRBV20-1	NA	TRBJ1-1	TGCAGTGCCGTGGAGGGGGTGAACACTGAAGCTTTCTTT	CSAVEGVNTEAFF
TRBD2	TRBV7-9	NA	TRBJ2-7	TGTGCCAGCAGCTTTACTAGCGGGATCTCCTACGAGCAGTACTTC	CASSFTSGISYEQYF
TRBD2	TRBV5-1	NA	TRBJ2-2	TGCGCCAGCTACCGACTAGCGGGAGTTGGCACCGGGGAGCTGTTTTTT	CASYRLAGVGTGELFF
TRBD2	TRBV6-5	NA	TRBJ2-1	TGTGCCAGCAGCCTAGCGGGGCCCGATGAGCAGTTCTTC	CASSLAGPDEQFF
TRBD2	TRBV9	NA	TRBJ2-3	TGTGCCAGCAGCGTAGAGGCGGGAGGTATTCCAGATACGCAGTATTTT	CASSVEAGGIPDTQYF
TRBD2	TRBV12-3/TRBV12-4	NA	TRBJ2-5	TGTGCCAGCAGTTTAGGACTAGCGGCAAAAGAGACCCAGTACTTC	CASSLGLAAKETQYF
TRBD2	TRBV19	NA	TRBJ2-1	TGTGCCAGTAGTGGAACTAGCGGGTCTTACAATGAGCAGTTCTTC	CASSGTSGSYNEQFF
NA	TRBV27	NA	TRBJ1-2	TGTGCCAGCAGTTTATTTTCCCGGGAGATAAGGAATGGCTACACCTTC	CASSLFSREIRNGYTF
NA	TRBV29-1	NA	TRBJ2-6	TGCAGCGTTTGGGGGACACAAGACTCTGGGGCCAACGTCCTGACTTTC	CSVWGTQDSGANVLTF
TRBD1	TRBV18	NA	TRBJ1-2	TGTGCCAGCTCACCACCGTGGGACAGCTATGGCTACACCTTC	CASSPPWDSYGYTF
NA	TRBV5-1	NA	TRBJ1-6	TGCGCCAGCAGCTTGTCAGGGGCCGGGCGGTCACCCCTCCACTTT	CASSLSGAGRSPLHF
NA	TRBV27	NA	TRBJ1-3	TGTGCCAGCAGGAGGGGAAACACCATATATTTT	CASRRGNTIYF
TRBD2	TRBV4-1	NA	TRBJ2-1	TGCGCCAGCAGCCGAGAGGAATTAGCGGGAGGATATGGGCAGTTCTTC	CASSREELAGGYGQFF
TRBD2	TRBV5-1	NA	TRBJ2-3	TGCGCCAGCAGCTTTCAGCGGGGCCCCGGGGATACGCAGTATTTT	CASSFQRGPGDTQYF
TRBD2	TRBV29-1	NA	TRBJ2-1	TGCAGCGTCGTAGGGATAAAAGGGACTAGCGGGAGGAATGAGCAGTTCTTC	CSVVGIKGTSGRNEQFF
NA	TRBV6-5	once	TRBJ1-5	TGTGCCAGCAGCCCCGTAGGGGAGGGCAATCAGCCCCAGCATTTT	CASSPVGEGNQPQHF
NA	TRBV24-1	once	TRBJ1-2	TGTGCCACCAGTGATCACGGACGGAACTATGGCTACACCTTC	CATSDHGRNYGYTF
NA	TRBV29-1	NA	TRBJ1-2	TGCAGCGTTGAAGAGAGGGGGAATGGCTACACCTTC	CSVEERGNGYTF
NA	TRBV4-1	NA	TRBJ2-7	TGCGCCAGCAGCCAAGAGGCACAGGGGGGGTACGAGCAGTACTTC	CASSQEAQGGYEQYF
TRBD1	TRBV29-1	NA	TRBJ2-7	TGCAGCGTTGTACCCCCAGGGGGTTACCACGAGCAGTACTTC	CSVVPPGGYHEQYF
TRBD1	TRBV12-3/TRBV12-4	NA	TRBJ2-7	TGTGCCAGCAGTCCACACCGGGACAGATACGAGCAGTACTTC	CASSPHRDRYEQYF
NA	TRBV6-1	NA	TRBJ1-1	TGTGCCAGCCTTGTCCCCTACATCGGGACCACTGAAGCTTTCTTT	CASLVPYIGTTEAFF
NA	TRBV7-9	NA	TRBJ1-1	TGTGCCAGCAGCCTTAAACTTGGACACCCGAACACTGAAGCTTTCTTT	CASSLKLGHPNTEAFF
NA	TRBV29-1	NA	TRBJ2-3	TGCAGCGTTGTGGGGCCAAGCACAGATACGCAGTATTTT	CSVVGPSTDTQYF
NA	TRBV6-2/TRBV6-3	NA	TRBJ1-1	TGTGCCAGCGTCGCCGGTGGGGGAACTGAAGCTTTCTTT	CASVAGGGTEAFF
NA	TRBV12-3/TRBV12-4	NA	TRBJ1-1	TGTGCCAGCAGGCCCCGCGGGGACTGGACAGTTGGATTT	CASRPRGDWTVGF
TRBD2	TRBV27	NA	TRBJ2-7	TGTGCCAGCAGTTTACGAGCGGGACCATACGAGCAGTACTTC	CASSLRAGPYEQYF
TRBD2	TRBV12-3/TRBV12-4	NA	TRBJ2-5	TGTGCCAGCAGTTTCCGGAGGCGGGGGCAAGAGACCCAGTACTTC	CASSFRRRGQETQYF
TRBD1	TRBV12-3/TRBV12-4	NA	TRBJ2-1	TGTGCCAGCAGTTCTACACCTACAGGGGCTTCCTACAATGAGCAGTTCTTC	CASSSTPTGASYNEQFF
NA	TRBV13	once	TRBJ1-1	TGTGCCAGCAGCTTAGAATCGGGGGAGAACACTGAAGCTTTCTTT	CASSLESGENTEAFF
NA	TRBV29-1	NA	TRBJ2-2	TGCAGCGTTGAGCGACCGAACACCGGGGAGCTGTTTTTT	CSVERPNTGELFF
TRBD1	TRBV12-3/TRBV12-4	NA	TRBJ2-5	TGTGCCAGCAGCTCTCCCCGGACAGGGGGGGAGACCCAGTACTTC	CASSSPRTGGETQYF
NA	TRBV20-1	NA	TRBJ2-5	TGCAGTGCTAGATTGGGGCTAGATTCTGAGACCCAGTACTTC	CSARLGLDSETQYF
TRBD2	TRBV29-1	NA	TRBJ2-1	TGCAGCGTTTTAGCGGGAGCCCCCTACAATGAGCAGTTCTTC	CSVLAGAPYNEQFF